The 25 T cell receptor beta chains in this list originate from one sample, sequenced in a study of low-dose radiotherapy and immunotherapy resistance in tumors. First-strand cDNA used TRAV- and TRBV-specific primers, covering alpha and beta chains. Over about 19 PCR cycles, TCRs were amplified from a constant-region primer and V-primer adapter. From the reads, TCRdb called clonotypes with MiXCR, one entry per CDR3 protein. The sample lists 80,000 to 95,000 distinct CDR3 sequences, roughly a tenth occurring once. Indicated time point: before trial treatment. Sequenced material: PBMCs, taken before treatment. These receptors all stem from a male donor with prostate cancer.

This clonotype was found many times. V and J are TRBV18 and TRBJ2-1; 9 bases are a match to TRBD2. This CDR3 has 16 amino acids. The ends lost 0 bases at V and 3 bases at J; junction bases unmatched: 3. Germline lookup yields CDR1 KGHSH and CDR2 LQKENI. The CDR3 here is CASSPPASGIYNEQFF. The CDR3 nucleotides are TGTGCCAGCTCACCACCGGCTAGCGGGATCTACAATGAGCAGTTCTTC.

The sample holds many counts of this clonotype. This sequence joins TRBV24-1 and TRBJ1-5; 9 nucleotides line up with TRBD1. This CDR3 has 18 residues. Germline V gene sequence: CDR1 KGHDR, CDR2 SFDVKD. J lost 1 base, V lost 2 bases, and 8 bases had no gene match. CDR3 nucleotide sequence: TGTGCCACCAGTGATTCAGGACAGGGGACGCGGAGCAATCAGCCCCAGCATTTT. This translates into CATSDSGQGTRSNQPQHF.

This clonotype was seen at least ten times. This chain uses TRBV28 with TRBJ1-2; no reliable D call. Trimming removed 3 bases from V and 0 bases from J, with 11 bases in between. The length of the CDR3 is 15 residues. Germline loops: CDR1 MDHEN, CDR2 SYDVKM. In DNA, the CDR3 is TGTGCCAGCAGTTTCGTGAGGGCAGCTAACTATGGCTACACCTTC. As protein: CASSFVRAANYGYTF.

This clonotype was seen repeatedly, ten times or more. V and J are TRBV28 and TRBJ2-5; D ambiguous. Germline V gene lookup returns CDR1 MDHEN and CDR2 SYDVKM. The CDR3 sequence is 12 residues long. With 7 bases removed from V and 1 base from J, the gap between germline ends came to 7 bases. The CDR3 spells CASNPGQETQYF. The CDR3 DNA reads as TGTGCCAGCAATCCGGGCCAAGAGACCCAGTACTTC.

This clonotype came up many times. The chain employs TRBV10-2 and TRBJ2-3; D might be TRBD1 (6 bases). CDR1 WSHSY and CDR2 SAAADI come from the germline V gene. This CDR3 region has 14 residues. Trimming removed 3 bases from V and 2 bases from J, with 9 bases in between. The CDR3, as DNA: TGCGCCAGCAGTGACAGGGGTCACACAGATACGCAGTATTTT. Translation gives CASSDRGHTDTQYF.

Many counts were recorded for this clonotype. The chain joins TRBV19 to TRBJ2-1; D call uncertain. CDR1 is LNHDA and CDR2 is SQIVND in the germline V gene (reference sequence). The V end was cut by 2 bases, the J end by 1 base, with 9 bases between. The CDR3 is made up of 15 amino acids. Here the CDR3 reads CASSINSPSYNEQFF. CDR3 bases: TGTGCCAGTAGTATAAACAGCCCGTCCTACAATGAGCAGTTCTTC.

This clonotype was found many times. The DNA for the CDR3 is TGTGCCAGCAGTCGTGGGCCCACCGGGGAGCTGTTTTTT. This codes for CASSRGPTGELFF. This chain connects TRBV27 to TRBJ2-2, with D unclear. The CDR3 spans 13 residues. Deletions cut 5 bases from V and 4 bases from J, with 8 bases between. Germline assignment: CDR1 MNHEY and CDR2 SMNVEV (reference sequence).

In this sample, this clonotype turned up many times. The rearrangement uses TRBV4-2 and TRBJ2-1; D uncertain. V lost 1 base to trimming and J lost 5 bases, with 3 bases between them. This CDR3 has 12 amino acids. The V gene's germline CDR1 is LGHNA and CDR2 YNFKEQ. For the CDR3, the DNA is TGTGCCAGCAGCCAAGCGGACAATGAGCAGTTCTTC. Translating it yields CASSQADNEQFF.

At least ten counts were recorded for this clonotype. CDR3 amino acids: CASSFLAGGPDTGELFF. The CDR3 coding sequence is TGTGCCAGCAGCTTTCTAGCGGGAGGGCCGGACACCGGGGAGCTGTTTTTT. V is TRBV7-2 and J is TRBJ2-2; 12 bases align to TRBD2. Per germline, CDR1 SGHTA and CDR2 FQGNSA. V trimming: 3 bases; J trimming: 3 bases; junction bases outside the gene matches: 5. The CDR3 has 17 residues.

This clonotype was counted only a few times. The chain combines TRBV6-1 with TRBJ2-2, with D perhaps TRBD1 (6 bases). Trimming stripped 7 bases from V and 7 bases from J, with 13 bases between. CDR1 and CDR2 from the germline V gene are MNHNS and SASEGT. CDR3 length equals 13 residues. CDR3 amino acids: CASKSGDSGELFF. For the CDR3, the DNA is TGTGCCAGCAAGTCAGGGGATAGCGGGGAGCTGTTTTTT.

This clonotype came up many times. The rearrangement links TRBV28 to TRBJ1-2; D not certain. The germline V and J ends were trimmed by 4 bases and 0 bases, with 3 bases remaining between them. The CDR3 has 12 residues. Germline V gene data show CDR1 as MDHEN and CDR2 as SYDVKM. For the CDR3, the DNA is TGTGCCAGCAGTTGGGCTAACTATGGCTACACCTTC. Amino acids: CASSWANYGYTF.

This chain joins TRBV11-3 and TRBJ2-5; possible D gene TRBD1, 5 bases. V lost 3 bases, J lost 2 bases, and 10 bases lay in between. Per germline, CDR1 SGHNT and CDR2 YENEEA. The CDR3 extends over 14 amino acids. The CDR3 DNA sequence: TGTGCCAGCAGCTTCAGGGCCTCACAAGAGACCCAGTACTTC. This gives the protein CASSFRASQETQYF.

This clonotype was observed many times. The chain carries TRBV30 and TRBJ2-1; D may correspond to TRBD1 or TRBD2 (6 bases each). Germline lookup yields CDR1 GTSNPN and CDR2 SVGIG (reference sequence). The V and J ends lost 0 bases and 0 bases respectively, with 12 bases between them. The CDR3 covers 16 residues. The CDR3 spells CAWSVRGRSSYNEQFF. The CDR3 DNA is TGTGCCTGGAGTGTACGGGGGCGGAGCTCCTACAATGAGCAGTTCTTC.

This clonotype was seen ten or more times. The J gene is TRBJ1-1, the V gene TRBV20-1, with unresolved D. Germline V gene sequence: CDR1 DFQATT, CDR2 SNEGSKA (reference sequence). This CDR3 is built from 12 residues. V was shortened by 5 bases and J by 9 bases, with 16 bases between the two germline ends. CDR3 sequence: CSAPAVGAQAFF. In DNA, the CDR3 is TGCAGTGCTCCCGCGGTCGGAGCCCAAGCTTTCTTT.

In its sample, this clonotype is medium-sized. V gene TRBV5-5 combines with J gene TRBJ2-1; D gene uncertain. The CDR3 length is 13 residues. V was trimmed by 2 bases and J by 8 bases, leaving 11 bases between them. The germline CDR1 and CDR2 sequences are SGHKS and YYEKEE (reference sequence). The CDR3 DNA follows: TGTGCCAGCAGCTTCACAGAGATCCATGAGCAGTTCTTC. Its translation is CASSFTEIHEQFF.

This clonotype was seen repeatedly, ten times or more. Here the CDR3 reads CASSSGGSNQPQHF. In nucleotides, the CDR3 is TGTGCCAGCAGCTCGGGGGGGAGCAATCAGCCCCAGCATTTT. V is TRBV28 and J is TRBJ1-5, with a possible D match to TRBD1 (5 bases). Trimming removed 6 bases from V and 1 base from J, with 10 bases in between. CDR3 length equals 14 residues. In germline, CDR1 is MDHEN, CDR2 SYDVKM.

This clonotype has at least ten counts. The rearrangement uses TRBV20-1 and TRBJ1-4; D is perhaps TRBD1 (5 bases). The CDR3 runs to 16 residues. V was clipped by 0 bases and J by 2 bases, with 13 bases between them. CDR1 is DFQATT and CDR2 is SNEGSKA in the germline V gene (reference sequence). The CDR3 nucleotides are TGCAGTGCTAGAGATCAAAGGCCAGGGACTAATGAAAAACTGTTTTTT. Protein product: CSARDQRPGTNEKLFF.

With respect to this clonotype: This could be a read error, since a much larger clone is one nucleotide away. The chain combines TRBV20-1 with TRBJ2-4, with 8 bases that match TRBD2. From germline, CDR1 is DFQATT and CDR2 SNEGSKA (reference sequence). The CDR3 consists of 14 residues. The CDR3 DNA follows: TGCAATGCTAGGGCCCCTAGCGGGAAAAACATTCAGTACTTC. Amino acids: CNARAPSGKNIQYF.

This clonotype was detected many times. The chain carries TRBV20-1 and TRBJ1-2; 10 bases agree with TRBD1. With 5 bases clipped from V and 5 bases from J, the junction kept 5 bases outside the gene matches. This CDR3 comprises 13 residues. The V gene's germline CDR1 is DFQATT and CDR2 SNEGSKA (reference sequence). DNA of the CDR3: TGCAGTGCTGGACAGGGGGGAGGGTATGGCTACACCTTC. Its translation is CSAGQGGGYGYTF.

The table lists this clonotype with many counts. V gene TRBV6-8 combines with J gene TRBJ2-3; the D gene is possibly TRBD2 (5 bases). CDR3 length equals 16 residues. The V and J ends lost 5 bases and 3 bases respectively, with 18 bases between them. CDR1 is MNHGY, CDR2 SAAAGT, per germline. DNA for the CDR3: TGTGCCAGCAGTCGAGTCCACGGGGTCAGAACAGATACGCAGTATTTT. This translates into CASSRVHGVRTDTQYF.

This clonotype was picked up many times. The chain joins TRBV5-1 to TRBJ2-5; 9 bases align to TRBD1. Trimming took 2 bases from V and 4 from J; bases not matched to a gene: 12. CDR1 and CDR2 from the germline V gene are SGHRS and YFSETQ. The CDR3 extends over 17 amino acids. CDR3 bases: TGCGCCAGCAGCTTCGTCCCGGGACAGGGCGGGAGAGAGACCCAGTACTTC. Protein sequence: CASSFVPGQGGRETQYF.

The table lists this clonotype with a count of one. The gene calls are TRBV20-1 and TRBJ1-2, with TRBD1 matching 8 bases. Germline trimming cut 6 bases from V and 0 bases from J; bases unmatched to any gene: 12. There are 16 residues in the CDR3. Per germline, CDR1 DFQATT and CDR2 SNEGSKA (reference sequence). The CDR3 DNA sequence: TGCAGTGCGAGTCAAGATCAGGGGGCCGCTAACTATGGCTACACCTTC. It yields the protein CSASQDQGAANYGYTF.

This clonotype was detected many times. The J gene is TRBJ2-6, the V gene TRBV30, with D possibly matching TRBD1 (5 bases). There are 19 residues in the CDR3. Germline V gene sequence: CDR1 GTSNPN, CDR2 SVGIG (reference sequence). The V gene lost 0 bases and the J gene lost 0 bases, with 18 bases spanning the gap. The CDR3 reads CAWSVMYQGSGSGANVLTF. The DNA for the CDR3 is TGTGCCTGGAGTGTAATGTATCAGGGATCGGGCTCTGGGGCCAACGTCCTGACTTTC. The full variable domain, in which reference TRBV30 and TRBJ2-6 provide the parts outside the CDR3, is SQTIHQWPATLVQPVGSPLSLECTVEGTSNPNLYWYRQAAGRGLQLLFYSVGIGQISSEVPQNLSASRPQDRQFILSSKKLLLSDSGFYLCAWSVMYQGSGSGANVLTFGAGSRLTVL.

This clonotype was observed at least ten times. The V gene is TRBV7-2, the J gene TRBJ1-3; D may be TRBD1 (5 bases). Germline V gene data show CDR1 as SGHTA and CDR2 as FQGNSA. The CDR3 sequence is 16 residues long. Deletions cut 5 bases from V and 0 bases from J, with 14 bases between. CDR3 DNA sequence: TGTGCCAGCAGCGCGAGGGGTGCGGGCTCTGGAAACACCATATATTTT. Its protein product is CASSARGAGSGNTIYF.

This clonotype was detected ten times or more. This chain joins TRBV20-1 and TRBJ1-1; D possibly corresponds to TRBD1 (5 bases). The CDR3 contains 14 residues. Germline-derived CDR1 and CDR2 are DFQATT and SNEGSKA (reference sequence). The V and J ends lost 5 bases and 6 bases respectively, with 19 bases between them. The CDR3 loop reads CSAPPGTDRSEAFF. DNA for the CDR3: TGCAGTGCTCCCCCCGGGACGGATCGATCTGAAGCTTTCTTT.